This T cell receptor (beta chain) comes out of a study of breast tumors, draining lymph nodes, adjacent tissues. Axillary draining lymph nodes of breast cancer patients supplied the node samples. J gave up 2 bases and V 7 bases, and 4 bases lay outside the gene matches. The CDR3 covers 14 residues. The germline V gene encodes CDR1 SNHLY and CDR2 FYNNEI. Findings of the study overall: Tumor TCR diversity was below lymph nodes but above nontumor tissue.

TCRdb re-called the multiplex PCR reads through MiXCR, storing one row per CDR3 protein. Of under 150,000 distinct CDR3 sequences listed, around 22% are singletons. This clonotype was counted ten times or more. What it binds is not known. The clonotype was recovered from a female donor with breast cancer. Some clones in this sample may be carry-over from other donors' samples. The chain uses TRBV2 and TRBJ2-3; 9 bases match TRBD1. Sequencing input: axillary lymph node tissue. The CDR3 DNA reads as TGTGCCAGCAAAACACAGGGGGCCACAGATACGCAGTATTTT. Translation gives CASKTQGATDTQYF.